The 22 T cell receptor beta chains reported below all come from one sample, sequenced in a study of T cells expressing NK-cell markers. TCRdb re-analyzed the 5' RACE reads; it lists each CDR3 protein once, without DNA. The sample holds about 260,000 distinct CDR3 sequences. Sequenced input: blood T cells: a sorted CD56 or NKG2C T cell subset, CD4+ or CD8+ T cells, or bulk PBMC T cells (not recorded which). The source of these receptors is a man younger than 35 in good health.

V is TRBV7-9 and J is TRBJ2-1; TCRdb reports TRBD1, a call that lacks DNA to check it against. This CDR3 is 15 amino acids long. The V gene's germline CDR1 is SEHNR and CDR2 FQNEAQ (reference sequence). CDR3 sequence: CASSFGTGVYNEQFF.

The chain's CDR3 is CASIDSTKETQYF. The J gene is TRBJ2-5, the V gene TRBV19. This CDR3 spans 13 amino acids. The germline gives CDR1 LNHDA, CDR2 SQIVND (reference sequence).

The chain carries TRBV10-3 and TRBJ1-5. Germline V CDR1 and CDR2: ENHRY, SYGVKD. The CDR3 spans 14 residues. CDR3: CAIPQWLRLVPQHF.

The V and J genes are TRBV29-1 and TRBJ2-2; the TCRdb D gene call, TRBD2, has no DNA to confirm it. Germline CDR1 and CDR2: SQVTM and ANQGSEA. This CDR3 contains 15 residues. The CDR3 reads CSGSLAGGVTGELFF.

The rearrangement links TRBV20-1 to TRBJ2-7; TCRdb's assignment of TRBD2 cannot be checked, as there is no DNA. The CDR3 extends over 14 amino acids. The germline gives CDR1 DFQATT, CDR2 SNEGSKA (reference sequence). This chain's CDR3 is CSAKKAGPAYEQYF.

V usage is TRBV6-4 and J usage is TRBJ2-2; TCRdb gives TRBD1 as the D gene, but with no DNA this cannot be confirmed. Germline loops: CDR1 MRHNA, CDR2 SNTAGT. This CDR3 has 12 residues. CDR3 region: CATRGDTGELFF.

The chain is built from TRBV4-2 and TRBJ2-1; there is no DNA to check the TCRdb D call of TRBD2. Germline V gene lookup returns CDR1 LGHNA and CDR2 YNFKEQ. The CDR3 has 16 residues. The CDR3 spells CASSQDVGLARYEQFF.

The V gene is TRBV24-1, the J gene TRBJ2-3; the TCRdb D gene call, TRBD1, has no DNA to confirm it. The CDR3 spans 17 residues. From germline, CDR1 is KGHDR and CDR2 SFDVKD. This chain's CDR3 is CATSDPKQGATTDTQYF.

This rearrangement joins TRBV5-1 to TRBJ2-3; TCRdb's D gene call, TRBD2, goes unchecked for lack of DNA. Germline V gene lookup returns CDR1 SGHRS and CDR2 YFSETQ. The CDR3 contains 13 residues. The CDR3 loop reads CASSPQDENTQYF.

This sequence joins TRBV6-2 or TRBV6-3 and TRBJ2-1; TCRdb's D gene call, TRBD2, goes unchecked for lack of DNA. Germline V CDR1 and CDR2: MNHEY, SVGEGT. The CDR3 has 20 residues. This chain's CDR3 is CASSYPATSGRSFSYNEQFF.

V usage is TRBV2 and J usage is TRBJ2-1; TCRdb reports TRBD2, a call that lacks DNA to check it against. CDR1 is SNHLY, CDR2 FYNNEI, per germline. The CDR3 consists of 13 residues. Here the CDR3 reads CASSDDYDNEQFF.

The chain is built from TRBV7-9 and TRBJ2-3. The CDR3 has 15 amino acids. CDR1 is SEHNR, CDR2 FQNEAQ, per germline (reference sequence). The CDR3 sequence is CASSLQGQVTDTQYF.

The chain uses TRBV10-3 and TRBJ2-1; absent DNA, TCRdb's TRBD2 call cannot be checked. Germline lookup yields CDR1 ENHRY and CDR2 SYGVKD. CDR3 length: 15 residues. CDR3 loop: CAISESLTSGNEQFF.

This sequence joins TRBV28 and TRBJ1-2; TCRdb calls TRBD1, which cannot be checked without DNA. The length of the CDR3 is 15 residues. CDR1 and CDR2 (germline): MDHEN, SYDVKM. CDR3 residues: CASNGQGGEGYGYTF.

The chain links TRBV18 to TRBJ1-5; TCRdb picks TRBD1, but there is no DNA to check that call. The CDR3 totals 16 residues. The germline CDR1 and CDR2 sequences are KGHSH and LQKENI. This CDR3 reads CASSRPEGANNQPQHF.

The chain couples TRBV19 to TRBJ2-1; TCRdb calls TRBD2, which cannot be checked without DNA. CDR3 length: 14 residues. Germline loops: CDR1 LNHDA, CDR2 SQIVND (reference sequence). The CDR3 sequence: CASSIGLAIDEQFF.

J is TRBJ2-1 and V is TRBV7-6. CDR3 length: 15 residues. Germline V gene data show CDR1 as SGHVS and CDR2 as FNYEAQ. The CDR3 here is CASSRAGDSYNEQFF.

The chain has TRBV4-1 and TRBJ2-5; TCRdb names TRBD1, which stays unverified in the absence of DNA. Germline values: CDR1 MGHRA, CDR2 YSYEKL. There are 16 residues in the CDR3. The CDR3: CASSQGGEKFQETQYF.

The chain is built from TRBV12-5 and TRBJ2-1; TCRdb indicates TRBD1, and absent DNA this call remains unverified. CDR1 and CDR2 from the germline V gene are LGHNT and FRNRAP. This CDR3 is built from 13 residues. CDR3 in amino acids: CASGLSGVNEQFF.

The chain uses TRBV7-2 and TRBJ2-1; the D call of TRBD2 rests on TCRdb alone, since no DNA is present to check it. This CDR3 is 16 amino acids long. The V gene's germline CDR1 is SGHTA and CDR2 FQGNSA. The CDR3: CASSPWASGSYNEQFF.

The CDR3 loop is CASSSTPGQGARQPQHF. V is TRBV12-3 or TRBV12-4 and J is TRBJ1-5; TCRdb's assignment of TRBD1 cannot be checked, as there is no DNA. CDR3 length: 17 residues.

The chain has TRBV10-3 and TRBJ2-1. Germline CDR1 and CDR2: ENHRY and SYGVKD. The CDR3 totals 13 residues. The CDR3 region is CAIRGSSYNEQFF.